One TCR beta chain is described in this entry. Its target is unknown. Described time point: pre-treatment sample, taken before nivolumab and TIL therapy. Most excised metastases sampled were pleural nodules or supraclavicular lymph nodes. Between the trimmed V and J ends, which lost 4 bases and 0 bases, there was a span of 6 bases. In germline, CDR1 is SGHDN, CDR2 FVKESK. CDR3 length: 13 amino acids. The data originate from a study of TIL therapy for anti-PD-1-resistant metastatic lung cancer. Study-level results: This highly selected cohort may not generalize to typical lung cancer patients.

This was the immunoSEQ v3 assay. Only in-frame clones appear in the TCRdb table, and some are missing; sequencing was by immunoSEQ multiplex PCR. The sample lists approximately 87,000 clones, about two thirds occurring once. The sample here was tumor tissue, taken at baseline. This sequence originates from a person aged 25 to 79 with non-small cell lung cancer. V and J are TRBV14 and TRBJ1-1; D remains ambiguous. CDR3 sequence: CASSRHLNTEAFF. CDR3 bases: TGTGCCAGCAGCCGACACCTGAACACTGAAGCTTTCTTT.